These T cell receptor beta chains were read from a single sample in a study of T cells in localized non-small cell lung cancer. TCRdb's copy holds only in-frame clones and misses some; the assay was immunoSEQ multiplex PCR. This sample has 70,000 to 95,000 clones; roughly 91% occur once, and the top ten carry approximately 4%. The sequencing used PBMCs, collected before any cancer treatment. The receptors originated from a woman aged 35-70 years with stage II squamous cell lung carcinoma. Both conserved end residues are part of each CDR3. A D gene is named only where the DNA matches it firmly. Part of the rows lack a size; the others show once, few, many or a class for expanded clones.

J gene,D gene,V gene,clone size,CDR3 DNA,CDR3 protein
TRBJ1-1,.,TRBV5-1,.,TGCGCCAGCAGCTTGGAGTGGGGGGCAAATGAAGCTTTCTTT,CASSLEWGANEAFF
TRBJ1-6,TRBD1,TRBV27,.,TGTGCCAGCAGTTTAGAGGACAGGGTAGCATCACCCCTCCACTTT,CASSLEDRVASPLHF
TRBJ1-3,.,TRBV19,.,TGTGCCAGTAGTATAGGCGGAAGCTCTGGAAACACCATATATTTT,CASSIGGSSGNTIYF
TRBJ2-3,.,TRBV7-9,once,TGTGCCAGCAGCTTAGACCGCACAGATACGCAGTATTTT,CASSLDRTDTQYF
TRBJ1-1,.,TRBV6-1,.,TGTGCCAGCAGTGAACGGCAGGGTTTACCTGAAGCTTTCTTT,CASSERQGLPEAFF
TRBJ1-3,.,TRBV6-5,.,TGTGCCAGCAGACAGGGATCTGGAAACACCATATATTTT,CASRQGSGNTIYF
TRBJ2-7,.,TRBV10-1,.,TGCGCCAGCAGTGAGGACCCTGGCTCCTACGAGCAGTACTTC,CASSEDPGSYEQYF
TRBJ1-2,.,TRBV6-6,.,TGTGCCAGCAGTTACGTGGTCGGTCTGAACTATGGCTACACCTTC,CASSYVVGLNYGYTF
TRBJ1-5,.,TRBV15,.,TGTGCCACCAGCAGATCCGGGGGCAATCAGCCCCAGCATTTT,CATSRSGGNQPQHF
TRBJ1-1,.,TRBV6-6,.,TGTGCCAGCTCCCAAAGGCTTGGGGGAGACACTGAAGCTTTCTTT,CASSQRLGGDTEAFF